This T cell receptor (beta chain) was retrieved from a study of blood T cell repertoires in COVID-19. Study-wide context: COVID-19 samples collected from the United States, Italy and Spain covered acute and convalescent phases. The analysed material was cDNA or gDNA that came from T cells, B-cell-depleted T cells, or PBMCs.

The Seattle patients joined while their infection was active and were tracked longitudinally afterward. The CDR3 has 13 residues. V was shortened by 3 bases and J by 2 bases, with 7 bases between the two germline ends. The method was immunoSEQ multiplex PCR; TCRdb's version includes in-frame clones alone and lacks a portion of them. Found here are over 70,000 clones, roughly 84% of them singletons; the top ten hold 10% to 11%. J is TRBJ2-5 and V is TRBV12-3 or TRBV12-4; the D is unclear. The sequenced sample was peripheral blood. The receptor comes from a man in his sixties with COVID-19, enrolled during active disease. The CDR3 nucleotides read TGTGCCAGCAGTTTTGCCGGGCAAGAGACCCAGTACTTC. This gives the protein CASSFAGQETQYF.